This T cell receptor beta chain was recorded in a study of T cells in Graves' hyperthyroidism and ophthalmopathy. Study observations and caveats: In blood, most of the thyroid clonotypes expanded above 0.001 were also present.

Germline assignment: CDR1 SQVTM and CDR2 ANQGSEA. Ends included, the CDR3 has 14 residues. TCR beta CDR3 regions were amplified from RNA. HTBI primers drove first-round RT-PCR of the TCR CDR3. TCRdb processed the multiplex PCR reads anew with MiXCR; each CDR3 protein has one entry. The sample includes roughly 570,000 distinct CDR3 sequences, under 60% seen only once; the top ten take around 20%. This clonotype appeared a few times. Its cognate antigen is unknown. The DNA is left out, because the CDR3 cannot be placed on it with certainty; the CDR3 is given as TCRdb lists it. The chain couples TRBV29-1 to TRBJ2-7; TRBD1 is the table's D call, not checked against the DNA. Input material: peripheral blood or thyroid tissue (not recorded which). This sequence was found in an adult woman with Graves' disease, either hyperthyroidism or ophthalmopathy (not recorded which). CDR3: CSSSGQGFGYEQYF.